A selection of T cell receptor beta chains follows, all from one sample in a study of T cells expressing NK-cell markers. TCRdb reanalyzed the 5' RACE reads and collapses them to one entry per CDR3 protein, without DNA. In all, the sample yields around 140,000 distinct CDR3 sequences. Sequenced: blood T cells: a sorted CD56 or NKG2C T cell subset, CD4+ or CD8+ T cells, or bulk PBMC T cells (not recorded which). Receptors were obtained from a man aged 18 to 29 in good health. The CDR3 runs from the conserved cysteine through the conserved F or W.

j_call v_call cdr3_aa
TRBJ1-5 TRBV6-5 CASIRVKNSNQPQHF
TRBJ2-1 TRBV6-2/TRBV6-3 CASSYAGLAGGNEQFF
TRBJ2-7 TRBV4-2 CASSQEAGAFHEQYF
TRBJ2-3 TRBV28 CASSFYKKGPDTQYF
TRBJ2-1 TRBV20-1 CSARDLRREVEQFF
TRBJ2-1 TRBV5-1 CASSEDLLTSGFYNEQFF
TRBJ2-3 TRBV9 CASSVILHTDTQYF
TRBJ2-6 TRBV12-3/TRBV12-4 CASSLPVAGSGANVLTF
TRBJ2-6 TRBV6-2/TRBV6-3 CASSYYLEGTFPSGANVLTF
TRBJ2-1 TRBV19 CASIETGSYNEQFF
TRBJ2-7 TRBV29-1 CSVDLGGFEQYF
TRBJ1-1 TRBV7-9 CASSFSPTGQGTEAFF
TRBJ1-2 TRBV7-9 CASSSSFGSDYGYTF
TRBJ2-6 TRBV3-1 CASSQDPGQRYSGANVLTF
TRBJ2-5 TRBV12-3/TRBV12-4 CASSTPTSGKGETQYF
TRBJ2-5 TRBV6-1 CASSPGLAGQETQYF
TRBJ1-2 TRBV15 CATSRVGQSFYGYTF
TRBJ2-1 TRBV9 CASSLTLEDGEQFF
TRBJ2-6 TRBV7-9 CASSQVSGANVLTF
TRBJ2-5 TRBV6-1 CATGTSGTKETQYF
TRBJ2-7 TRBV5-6 CASSKGLAGFDEQYF
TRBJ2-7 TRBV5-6 CASSFPTGSYEQYF
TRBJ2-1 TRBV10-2 CASSDLAGAYNEQFF
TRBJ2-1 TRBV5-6 CASSPGRITASYNEQFF
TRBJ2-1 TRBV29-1 CSVEATGLGNEQFF
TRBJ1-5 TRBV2 CASSGGQSNQPQHF
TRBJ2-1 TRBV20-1 CSARKTSGRAYNEQFF
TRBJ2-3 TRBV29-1 CSVEGGTGGNTDTQYF
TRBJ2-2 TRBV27 CASIKGGSVTGELFF
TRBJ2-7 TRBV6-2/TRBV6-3 CASTLGGGAGYEQYF
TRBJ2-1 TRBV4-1 CASKSGQGYNEQFF
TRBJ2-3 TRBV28 CASDQQGESDTQYF
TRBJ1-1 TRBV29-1 CSVEGAVAKTEAFF
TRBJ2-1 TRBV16 CASSQEGQPNEQFF
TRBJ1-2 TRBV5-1 CASSLGSGTLGSGYTF
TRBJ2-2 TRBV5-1 CASGSASVSPNTGELFF
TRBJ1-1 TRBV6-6 CASSMTAHNTEAFF
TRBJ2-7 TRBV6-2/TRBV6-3 CASSPKTASYEQYF
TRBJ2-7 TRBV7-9 CASSHPGEGEQYF
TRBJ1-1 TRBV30 CAVTGTVNTEAFF
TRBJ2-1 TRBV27 CASSLSTSGSSYNEQFF
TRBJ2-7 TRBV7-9 CASSFTGSAPRYEQYF
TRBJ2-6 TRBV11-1 CASSLEGSGQGNSGANVLTF
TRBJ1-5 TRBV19 CASRNLQGLQPQHF
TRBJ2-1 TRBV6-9 CASSYSEDSEQFF